The text below deals with one T cell receptor (beta chain). Its antigen remains unidentified. The J segment lost 7 bases and the V segment lost 5 bases, leaving 15 bases of the junction unmatched. This CDR3 has 17 residues. This entry belongs to a study of yellow fever vaccine responses in identical twins. MiXCR, run by TCRdb on the RT-PCR reads, gives a single entry per CDR3 protein. The sample includes some 23,000 distinct CDR3 sequences, 60% to 85% seen only once; the top ten take 4.8%. Study-wide results and limits: Twins reportedly mounted vaccine T cell responses that seemed partly convergent, partly personalized.

V and J are TRBV12-3 or TRBV12-4 and TRBJ2-7, with TRBD2 matching over 12 bases. The source was T cells from blood (PBMCs), unsorted or a sorted subset (not recorded which), collected before or after yellow fever vaccination (not recorded which). This TCR was sampled from a woman between 18 and 29 years old who received the yellow fever vaccine. CDR3 residues: CASSRLSGTSGRREQYF. In nucleotides, the CDR3 is TGTGCCAGCAGTCGTCTGTCGGGGACTAGCGGGCGAAGGGAGCAGTACTTC.